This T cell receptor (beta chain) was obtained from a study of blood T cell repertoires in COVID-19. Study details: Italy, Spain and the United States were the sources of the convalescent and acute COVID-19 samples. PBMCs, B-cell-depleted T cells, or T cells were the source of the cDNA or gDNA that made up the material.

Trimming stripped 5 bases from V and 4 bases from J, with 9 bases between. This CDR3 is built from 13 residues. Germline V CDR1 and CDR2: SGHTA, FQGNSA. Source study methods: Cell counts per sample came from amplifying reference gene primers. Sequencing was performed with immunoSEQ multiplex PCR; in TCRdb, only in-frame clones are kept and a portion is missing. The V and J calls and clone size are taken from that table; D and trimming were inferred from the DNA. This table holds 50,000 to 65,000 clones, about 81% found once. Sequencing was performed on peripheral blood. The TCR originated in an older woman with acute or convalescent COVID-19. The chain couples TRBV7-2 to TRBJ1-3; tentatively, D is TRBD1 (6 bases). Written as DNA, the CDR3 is TGTGCCAGCAGCACAGGGCTCGGAAACACCATATATTTT. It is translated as CASSTGLGNTIYF.